This TCR beta chain was recorded in a study of blood T cell repertoires in COVID-19. The wider study: The study drew acute and convalescent COVID-19 samples from the United States, Italy and Spain. PBMCs, B-cell-depleted T cells, or T cells were the source of the cDNA or gDNA that made up the material.

TCRdb's copy holds only in-frame clones and misses some; the assay was immunoSEQ multiplex PCR. The sample yields tens of thousands of clones, approximately 93% seen once. The TCR was taken from a man between 65 and 85 years old with active COVID-19. The sample comprised peripheral blood.

CDR3: CASSQDSGYEQYF. Here the CDR3 DNA reads TGCGCCAGCAGCCAAGACTCGGGGTACGAGCAGTACTTC. The rearrangement links TRBV4-3 to TRBJ2-7; TRBD2 might be the D (5 bases). The germline V gene has CDR1 LGHNA and CDR2 YSLEER. The CDR3 runs 13 residues. The V and J ends lost 0 bases and 4 bases respectively, with 7 bases between them.